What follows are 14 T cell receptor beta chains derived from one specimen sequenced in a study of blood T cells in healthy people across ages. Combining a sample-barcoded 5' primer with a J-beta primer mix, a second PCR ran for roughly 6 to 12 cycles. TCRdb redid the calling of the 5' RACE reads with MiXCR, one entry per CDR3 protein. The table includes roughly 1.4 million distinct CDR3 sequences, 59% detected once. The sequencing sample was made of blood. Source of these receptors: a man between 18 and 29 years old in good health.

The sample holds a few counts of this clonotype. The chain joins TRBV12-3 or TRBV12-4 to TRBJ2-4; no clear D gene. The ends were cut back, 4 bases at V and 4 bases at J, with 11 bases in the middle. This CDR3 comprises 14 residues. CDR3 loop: CASSSGDLKNIQYF. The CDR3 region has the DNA TGTGCCAGCAGTTCGGGCGATCTGAAAAACATTCAGTACTTC.

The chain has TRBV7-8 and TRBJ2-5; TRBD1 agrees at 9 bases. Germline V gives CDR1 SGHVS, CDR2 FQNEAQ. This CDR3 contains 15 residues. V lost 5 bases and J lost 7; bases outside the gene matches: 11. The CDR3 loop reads CASSAGTGLFGTQYF. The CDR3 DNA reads TGTGCCAGCAGCGCGGGGACAGGGTTATTCGGGACCCAGTACTTC. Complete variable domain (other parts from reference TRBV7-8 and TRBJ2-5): GAGVSQSPRYKVAKRGQDVALRCDPISGHVSLFWYQQALGQGPEFLTYFQNEAQLDKSGLPSDRFFAERPEGSVSTLKIQRTQQEDSAVYLCASSAGTGLFGTQYFGPGTRLLVL.

CDR3 sequence: CASSLAGLRSYEQYF. The CDR3 DNA follows: TGTGCCAGCAGCTTAGCCGGCCTCCGCTCCTACGAGCAGTACTTC. The J gene is TRBJ2-7, the V gene TRBV7-9; D not certain. V lost 0 bases, J lost 0 bases, and 9 bases lay in between. Germline CDR1 SEHNR, CDR2 FQNEAQ (reference sequence). The CDR3 has 15 amino acids.

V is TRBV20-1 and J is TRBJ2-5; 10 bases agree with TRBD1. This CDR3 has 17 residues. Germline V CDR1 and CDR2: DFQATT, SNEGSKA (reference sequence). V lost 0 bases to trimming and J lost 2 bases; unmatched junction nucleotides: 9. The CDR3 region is CSARDLEDRGFQETQYF. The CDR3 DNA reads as TGCAGTGCTAGAGATTTGGAGGACAGGGGGTTTCAAGAGACCCAGTACTTC.

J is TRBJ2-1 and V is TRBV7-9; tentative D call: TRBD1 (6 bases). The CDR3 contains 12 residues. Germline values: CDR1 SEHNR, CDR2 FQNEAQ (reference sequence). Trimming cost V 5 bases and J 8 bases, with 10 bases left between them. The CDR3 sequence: CASSATGYEQFF. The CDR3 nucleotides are TGTGCCAGCAGCGCAACAGGGTATGAGCAGTTCTTC.

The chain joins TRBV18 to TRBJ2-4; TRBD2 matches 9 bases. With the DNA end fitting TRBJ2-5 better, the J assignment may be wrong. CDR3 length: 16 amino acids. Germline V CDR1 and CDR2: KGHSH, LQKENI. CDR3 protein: CASSDDLAGFGETQYF. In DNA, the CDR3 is TGTGCCAGCTCGGACGACCTAGCGGGGTTTGGAGAGACCCAGTACTTC.

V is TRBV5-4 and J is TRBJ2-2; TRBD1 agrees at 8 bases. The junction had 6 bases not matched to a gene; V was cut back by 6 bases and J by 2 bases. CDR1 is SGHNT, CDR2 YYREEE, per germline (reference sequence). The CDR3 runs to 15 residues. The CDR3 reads CASTSGQGNTGELFF. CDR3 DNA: TGTGCCAGCACCTCCGGACAGGGAAACACCGGGGAGCTGTTTTTT.

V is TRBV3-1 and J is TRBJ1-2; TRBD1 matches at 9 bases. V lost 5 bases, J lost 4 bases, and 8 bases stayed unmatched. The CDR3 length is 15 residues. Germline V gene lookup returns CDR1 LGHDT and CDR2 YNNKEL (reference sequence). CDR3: CASSKPGQGFYGYTF. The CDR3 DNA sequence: TGTGCCAGCAGCAAACCGGGACAGGGTTTCTATGGCTACACCTTC.

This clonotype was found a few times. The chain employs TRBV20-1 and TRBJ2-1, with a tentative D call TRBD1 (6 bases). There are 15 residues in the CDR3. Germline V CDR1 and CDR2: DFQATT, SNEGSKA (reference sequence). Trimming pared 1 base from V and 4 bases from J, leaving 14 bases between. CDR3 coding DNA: TGCAGTGCTAGAGGGATGGCAGGGGCGTACAATGAGCAGTTCTTC. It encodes CSARGMAGAYNEQFF.

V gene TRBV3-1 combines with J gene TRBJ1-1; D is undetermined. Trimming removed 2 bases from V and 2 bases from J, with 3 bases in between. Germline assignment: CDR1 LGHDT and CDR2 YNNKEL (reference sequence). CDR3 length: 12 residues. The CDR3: CASSQFNTEAFF. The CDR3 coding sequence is TGTGCCAGCAGCCAATTTAACACTGAAGCTTTCTTT. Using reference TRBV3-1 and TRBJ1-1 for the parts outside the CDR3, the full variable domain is DTAVSQTPKYLVTQMGNDKSIKCEQNLGHDTMYWYKQDSKKFLKIMFSYNNKELIINETVPNRFSPKSPDKAHLNLHINSLELGDSAVYFCASSQFNTEAFFGQGTRLTVV.

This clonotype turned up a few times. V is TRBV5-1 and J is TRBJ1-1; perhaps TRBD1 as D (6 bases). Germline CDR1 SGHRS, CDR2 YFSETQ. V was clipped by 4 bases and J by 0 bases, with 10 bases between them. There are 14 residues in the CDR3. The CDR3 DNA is TGCGCCAGCAGCCACACAGGGTTGAACACTGAAGCTTTCTTT. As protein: CASSHTGLNTEAFF.

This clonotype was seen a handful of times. The CDR3 sequence is CATRDRVGGYTF. CDR3 DNA: TGTGCCACACGGGACAGGGTAGGTGGCTACACCTTC. This chain links TRBV25-1 with TRBJ1-2, with 9 bases identical to TRBD1. The CDR3 length is 12 residues. The V gene end was trimmed by 10 bases and the J gene end by 7 bases; junction bases not matched to a gene: 7. Per germline, CDR1 MGHDK and CDR2 SYGVNS.

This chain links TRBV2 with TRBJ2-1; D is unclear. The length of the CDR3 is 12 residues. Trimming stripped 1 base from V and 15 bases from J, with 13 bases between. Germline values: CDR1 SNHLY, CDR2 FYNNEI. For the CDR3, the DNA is TGTGCCAGCAGTGAAGGGGCCCCATTGGGGTTCTTC. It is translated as CASSEGAPLGFF.

The CDR3 protein is CASIEGLWDTEAFF. CDR3 in DNA: TGTGCCAGCATAGAAGGGCTCTGGGACACTGAAGCTTTCTTT. The rearrangement uses TRBV6-2 or TRBV6-3 and TRBJ1-1; D is uncertain. CDR1 and CDR2 from the germline V gene are MNHEY and SVGEGT. The CDR3 is 14 amino acids. V lost 7 bases and J 3 bases, leaving 15 bases between the germline ends.